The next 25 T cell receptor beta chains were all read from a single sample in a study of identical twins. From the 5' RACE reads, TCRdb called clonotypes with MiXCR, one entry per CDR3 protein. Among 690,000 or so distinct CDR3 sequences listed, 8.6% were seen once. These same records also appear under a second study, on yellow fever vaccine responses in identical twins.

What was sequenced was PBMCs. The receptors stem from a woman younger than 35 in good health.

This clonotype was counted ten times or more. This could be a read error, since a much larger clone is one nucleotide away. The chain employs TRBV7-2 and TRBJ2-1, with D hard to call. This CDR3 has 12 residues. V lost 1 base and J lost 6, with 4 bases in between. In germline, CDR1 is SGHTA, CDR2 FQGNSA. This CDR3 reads CASSLGSNEQFF. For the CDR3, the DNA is TGTGCCAGCAGCTTAGGGTCCAATGAGCAGTTCTTC.

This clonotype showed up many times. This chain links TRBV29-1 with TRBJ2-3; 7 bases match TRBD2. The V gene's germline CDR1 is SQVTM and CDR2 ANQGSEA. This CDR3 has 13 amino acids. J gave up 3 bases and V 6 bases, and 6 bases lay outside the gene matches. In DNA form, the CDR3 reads TGCAGCGTGGCTAGCGGATCTACAGATACGCAGTATTTT. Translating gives CSVASGSTDTQYF.

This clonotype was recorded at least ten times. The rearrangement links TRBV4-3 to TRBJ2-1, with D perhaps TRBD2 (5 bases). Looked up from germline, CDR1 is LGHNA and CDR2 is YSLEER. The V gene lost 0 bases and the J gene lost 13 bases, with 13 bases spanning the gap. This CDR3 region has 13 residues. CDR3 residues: CASSQDRGYTQFF. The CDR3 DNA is TGCGCCAGCAGCCAAGATCGGGGTTACACCCAGTTCTTC.

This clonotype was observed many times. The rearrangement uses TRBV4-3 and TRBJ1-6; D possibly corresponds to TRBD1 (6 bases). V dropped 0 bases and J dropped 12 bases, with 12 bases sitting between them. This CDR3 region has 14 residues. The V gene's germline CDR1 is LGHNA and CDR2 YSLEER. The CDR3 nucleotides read TGCGCCAGCAGCCAAGATAACCAGGGGAAACCCCTCCACTTT. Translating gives CASSQDNQGKPLHF.

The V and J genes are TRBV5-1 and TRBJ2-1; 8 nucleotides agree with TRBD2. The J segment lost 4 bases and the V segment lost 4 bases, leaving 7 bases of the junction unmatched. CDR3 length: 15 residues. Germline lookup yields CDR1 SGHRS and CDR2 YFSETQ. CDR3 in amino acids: CASSTRVAGYNEQFF. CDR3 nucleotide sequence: TGCGCCAGCAGCACGAGGGTAGCGGGGTACAATGAGCAGTTCTTC.

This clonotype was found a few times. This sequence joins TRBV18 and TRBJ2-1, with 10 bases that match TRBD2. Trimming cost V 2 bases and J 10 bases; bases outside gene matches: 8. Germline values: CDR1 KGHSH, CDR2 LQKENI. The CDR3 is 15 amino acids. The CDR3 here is CASSPVIAGGWEQFF. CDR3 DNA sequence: TGTGCCAGCTCACCAGTAATAGCGGGAGGTTGGGAGCAGTTCTTC.

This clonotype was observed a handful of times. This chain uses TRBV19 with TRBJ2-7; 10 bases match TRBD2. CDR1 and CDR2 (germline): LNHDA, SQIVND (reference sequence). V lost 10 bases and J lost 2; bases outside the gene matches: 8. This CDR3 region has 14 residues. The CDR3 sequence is CATKRLAGAYEQYF. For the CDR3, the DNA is TGTGCCACCAAGCGCCTAGCGGGAGCCTACGAGCAGTACTTC.

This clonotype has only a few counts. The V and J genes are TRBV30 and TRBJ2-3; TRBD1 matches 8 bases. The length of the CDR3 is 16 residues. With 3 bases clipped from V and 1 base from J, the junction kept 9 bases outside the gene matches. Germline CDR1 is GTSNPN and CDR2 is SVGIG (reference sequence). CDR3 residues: CAWSHAGTGRTDTQYF. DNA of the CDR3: TGTGCCTGGAGCCACGCCGGGACAGGACGCACAGATACGCAGTATTTT.

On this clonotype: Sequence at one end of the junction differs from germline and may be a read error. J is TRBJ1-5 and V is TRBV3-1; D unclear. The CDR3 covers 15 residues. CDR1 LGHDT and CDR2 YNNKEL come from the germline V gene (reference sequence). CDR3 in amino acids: CASSQVSEPNQPQRF. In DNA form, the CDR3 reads TGTGCCAGCAGCCAAGTTTCGGAGCCGAATCAGCCCCAGCGTTTT. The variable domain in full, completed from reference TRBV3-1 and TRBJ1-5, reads DTAVSQTPKYLVTQMGNDKSIKCEQNLGHDTMYWYKQDSKKFLKIMFSYNNKELIINETVPNRFSPKSPDKAHLNLHINSLELGDSAVYFCASSQVSEPNQPQRFGDGTRLSIL.

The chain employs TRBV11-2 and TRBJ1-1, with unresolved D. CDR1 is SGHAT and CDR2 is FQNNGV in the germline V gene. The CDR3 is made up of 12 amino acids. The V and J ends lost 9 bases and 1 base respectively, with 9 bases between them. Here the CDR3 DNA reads TGTGCCAGTGAACACCCGAACACTGAAGCTTTCTTT. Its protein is CASEHPNTEAFF.

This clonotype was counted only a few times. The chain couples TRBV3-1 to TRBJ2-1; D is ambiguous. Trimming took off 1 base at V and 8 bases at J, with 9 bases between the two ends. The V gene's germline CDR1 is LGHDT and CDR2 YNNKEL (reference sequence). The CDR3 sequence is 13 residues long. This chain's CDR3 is CASSQARADEQFF. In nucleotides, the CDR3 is TGTGCCAGCAGCCAAGCCCGGGCCGATGAGCAGTTCTTC.

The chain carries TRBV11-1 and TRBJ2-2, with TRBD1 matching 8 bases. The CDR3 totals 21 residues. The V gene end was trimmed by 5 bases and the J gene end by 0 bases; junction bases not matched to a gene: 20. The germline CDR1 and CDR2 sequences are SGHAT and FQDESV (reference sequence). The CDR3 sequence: CASSNGQGYQGIIANTGELFF. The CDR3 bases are TGTGCCAGCAGCAACGGACAGGGCTACCAGGGCATAATCGCGAACACCGGGGAGCTGTTTTTT.

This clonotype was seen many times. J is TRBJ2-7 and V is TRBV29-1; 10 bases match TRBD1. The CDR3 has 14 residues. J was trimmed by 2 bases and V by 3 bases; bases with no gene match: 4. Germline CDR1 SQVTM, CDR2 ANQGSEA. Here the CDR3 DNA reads TGCAGCGTTGAGCCAGGGACAGGGGCCTACGAGCAGTACTTC. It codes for CSVEPGTGAYEQYF.

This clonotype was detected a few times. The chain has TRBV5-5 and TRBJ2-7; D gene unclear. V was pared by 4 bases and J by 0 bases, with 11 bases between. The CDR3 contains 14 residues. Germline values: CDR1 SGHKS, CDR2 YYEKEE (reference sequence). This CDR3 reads CASSTGPFSYEQYF. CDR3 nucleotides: TGTGCCAGCAGCACCGGGCCTTTCTCCTACGAGCAGTACTTC.

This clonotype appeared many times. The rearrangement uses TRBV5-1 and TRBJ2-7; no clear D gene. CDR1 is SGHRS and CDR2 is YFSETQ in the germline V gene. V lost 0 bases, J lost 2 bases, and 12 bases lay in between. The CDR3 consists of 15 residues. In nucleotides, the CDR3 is TGCGCCAGCAGCTTGGTCGTAGCTGGGACCTACGAGCAGTACTTC. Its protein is CASSLVVAGTYEQYF.

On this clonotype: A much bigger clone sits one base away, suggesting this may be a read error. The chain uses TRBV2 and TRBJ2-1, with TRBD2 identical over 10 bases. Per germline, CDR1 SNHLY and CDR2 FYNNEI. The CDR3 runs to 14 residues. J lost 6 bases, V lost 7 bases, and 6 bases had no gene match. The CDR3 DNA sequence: TGTGCCAGCACCCTAGCGGGAGCTGGCAATGAGCAGTTCTTC. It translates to CASTLAGAGNEQFF.

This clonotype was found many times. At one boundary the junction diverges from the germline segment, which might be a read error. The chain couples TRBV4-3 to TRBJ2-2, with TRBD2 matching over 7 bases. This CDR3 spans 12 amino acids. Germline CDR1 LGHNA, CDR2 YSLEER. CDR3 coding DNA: TGCGCCAGCAGTACGGTCCGCGGGGGGCTGTTTTTT. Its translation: CASSTVRGGLFF.

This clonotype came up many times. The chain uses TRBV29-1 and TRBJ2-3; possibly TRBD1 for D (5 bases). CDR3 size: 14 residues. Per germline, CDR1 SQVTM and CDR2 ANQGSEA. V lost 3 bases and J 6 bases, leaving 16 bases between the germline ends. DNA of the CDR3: TGCAGCGTTGATAACGGGTCCCCAGGGGATACGCAGTATTTT. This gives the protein CSVDNGSPGDTQYF.

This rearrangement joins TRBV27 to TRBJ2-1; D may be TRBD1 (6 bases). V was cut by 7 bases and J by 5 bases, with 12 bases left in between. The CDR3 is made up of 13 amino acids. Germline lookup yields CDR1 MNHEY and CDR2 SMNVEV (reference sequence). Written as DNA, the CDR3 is TGTGCCAGCATGGACAGTCTGAACAATGAGCAGTTCTTC. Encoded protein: CASMDSLNNEQFF.

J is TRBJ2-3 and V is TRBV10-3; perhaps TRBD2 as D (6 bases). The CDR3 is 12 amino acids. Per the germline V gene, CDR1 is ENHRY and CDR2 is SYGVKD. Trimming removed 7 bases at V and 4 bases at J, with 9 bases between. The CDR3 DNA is TGTGCCATCACCGGGAGCGCAGATACGCAGTATTTT. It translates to CAITGSADTQYF.

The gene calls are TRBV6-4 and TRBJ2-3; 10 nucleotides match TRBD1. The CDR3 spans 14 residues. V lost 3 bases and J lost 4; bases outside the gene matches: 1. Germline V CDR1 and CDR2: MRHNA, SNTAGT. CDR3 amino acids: CASSDGQGADTQYF. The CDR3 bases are TGTGCCAGCAGTGATGGACAGGGGGCAGATACGCAGTATTTT.

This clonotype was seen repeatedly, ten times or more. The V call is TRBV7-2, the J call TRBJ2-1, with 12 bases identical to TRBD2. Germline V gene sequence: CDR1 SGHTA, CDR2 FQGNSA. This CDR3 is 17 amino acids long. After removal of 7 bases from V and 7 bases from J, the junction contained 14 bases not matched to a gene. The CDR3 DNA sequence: TGTGCCAGCATCCTGCTAGCGGGGGGGCCAGTGATAAATGAGCAGTTCTTC. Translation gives CASILLAGGPVINEQFF. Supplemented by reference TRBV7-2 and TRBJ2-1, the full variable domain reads GAGVSQSPSNKVTEKGKDVELRCDPISGHTALYWYRQSLGQGLEFLIYFQGNSAPDKSGLPSDRFSAERTGGSVSTLTIQRTQQEDSAVYLCASILLAGGPVINEQFFGPGTRLTVL.

Here the CDR3 reads CASSPPWAGRADEQYF. DNA for the CDR3: TGTGCCAGCTCACCACCGTGGGCCGGGAGGGCCGACGAGCAGTACTTC. V gene TRBV18 combines with J gene TRBJ2-7; 8 nucleotides agree with TRBD2. Germline V gene sequence: CDR1 KGHSH, CDR2 LQKENI. V lost 0 bases, J lost 5 bases, and 9 bases stayed unmatched. The CDR3 is 16 residues long.

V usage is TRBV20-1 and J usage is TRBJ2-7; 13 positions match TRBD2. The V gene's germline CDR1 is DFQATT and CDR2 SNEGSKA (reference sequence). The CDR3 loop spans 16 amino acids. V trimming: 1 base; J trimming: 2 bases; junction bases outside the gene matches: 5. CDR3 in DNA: TGCAGTGCTAGAGGACTAGCGGGAGGAATCGCCTACGAGCAGTACTTC. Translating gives CSARGLAGGIAYEQYF.

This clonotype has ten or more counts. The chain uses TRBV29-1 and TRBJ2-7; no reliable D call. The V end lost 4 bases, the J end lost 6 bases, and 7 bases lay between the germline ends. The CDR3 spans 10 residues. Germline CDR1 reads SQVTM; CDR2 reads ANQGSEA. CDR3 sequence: CSVGGSEQYF. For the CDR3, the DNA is TGCAGCGTTGGTGGGTCCGAGCAGTACTTC.